This T cell receptor (beta chain) was identified during a study of cytomegalovirus exposure and HLA in healthy donors. On this clone: Its antigen is as yet unknown.

Germline assignment: CDR1 SGHNT and CDR2 YYREEE (reference sequence). The CDR3 spans 14 residues. J gave up 3 bases and V 1 base, and 2 bases lay outside the gene matches. Study-wide results and limits: Roughly uniform sequencing depth across donors was assumed, possibly incorrectly. Later on, a genetic analysis was performed. It linked a missense variant in DCLRE1C with V- and J-gene trimming of TCR beta.

Those who donated were healthy bone marrow donors. The PCR contained 60 Vbeta and 13 Jbeta primers. The repertoire was sequenced with immunoSEQ multiplex PCR; TCRdb's copy has only in-frame clones and lacks some. The repertoire holds fewer than 250,000 clones, with 85% to 90% as singletons. The sequence was obtained from a man aged 25-40 years in good health and CMV-seronegative. This chain links TRBV5-4 with TRBJ2-3; 7 nucleotides align to TRBD1. The material sequenced was PBMCs. CDR3 sequence: CASSLLQGTDTQYF. In DNA form, the CDR3 reads TGTGCCAGCAGCTTGCTACAGGGGACAGATACGCAGTATTTT.